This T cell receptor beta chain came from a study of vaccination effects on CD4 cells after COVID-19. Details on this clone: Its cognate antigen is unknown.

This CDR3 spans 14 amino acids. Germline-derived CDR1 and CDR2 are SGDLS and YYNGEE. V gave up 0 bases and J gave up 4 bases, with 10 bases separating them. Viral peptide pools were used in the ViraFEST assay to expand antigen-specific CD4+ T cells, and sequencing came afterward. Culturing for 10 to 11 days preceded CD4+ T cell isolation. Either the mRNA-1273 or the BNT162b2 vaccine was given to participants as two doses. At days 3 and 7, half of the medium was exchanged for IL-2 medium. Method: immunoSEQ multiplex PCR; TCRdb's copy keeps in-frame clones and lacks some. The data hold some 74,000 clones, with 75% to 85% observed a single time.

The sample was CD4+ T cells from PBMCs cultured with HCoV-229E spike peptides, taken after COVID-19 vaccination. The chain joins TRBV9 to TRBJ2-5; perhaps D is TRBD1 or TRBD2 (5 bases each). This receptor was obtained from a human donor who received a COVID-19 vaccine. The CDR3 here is CASSVVGAGETQYF. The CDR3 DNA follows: TGTGCCAGCAGCGTAGTCGGGGCCGGAGAGACCCAGTACTTC.